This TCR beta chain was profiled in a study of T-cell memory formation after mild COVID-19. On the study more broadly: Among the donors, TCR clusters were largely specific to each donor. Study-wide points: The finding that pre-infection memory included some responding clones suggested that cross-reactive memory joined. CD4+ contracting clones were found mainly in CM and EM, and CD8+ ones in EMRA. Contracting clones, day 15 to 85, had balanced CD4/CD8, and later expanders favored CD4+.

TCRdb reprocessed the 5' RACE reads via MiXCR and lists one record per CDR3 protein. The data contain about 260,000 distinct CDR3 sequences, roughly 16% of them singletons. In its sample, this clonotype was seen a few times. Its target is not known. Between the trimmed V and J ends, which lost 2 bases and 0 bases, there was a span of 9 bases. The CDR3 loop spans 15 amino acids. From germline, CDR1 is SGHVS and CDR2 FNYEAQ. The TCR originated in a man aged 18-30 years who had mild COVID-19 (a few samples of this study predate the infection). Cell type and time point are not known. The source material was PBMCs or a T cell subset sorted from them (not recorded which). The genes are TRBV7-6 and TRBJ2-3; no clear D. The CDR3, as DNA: TGTGCCAGCAGCTTATCGCCTGCTAGCACAGATACGCAGTATTTT. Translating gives CASSLSPASTDTQYF.